Below, 10 T cell receptor beta chains from the same sample are listed, as sequenced in a study of cytomegalovirus exposure and HLA in healthy donors. The PCR ran on 60 Vbeta and 13 Jbeta primers. The method was immunoSEQ multiplex PCR; TCRdb's version includes in-frame clones alone and lacks a portion of them. This repertoire shows 65,000 to 100,000 clones, 75% found once; its top ten account for around 2%. What was sequenced was PBMCs. These TCRs come from a man in his forties in good health and CMV-seronegative.

This chain uses TRBV25-1 with TRBJ1-2; 9 nucleotides agree with TRBD1. With V trimmed by 2 bases and J by 3 bases, 7 bases remained unmatched. The CDR3 spans 16 residues. Germline V lookup: CDR1 MGHDK, CDR2 SYGVNS. CDR3 bases: TGTGCCAGCAGTGAAGAATTGGGACAGGGAGACTATGGCTACACCTTC. Protein product: CASSEELGQGDYGYTF.

This rearrangement joins TRBV7-9 to TRBJ2-5; possibly TRBD2 for D (6 bases). The germline CDR1 and CDR2 sequences are SEHNR and FQNEAQ (reference sequence). This CDR3 is 14 amino acids long. Trimming cost V 4 bases and J 2 bases, with 11 bases left between them. The CDR3 loop reads CASSSTRGQETQYF. The CDR3 nucleotides are TGTGCCAGCAGCTCAACGCGGGGACAAGAGACCCAGTACTTC.

There are a few counts of this clone. The chain recombines TRBV5-4 with TRBJ2-3, with 8 bases lining up with TRBD2. J gave up 2 bases and V 0 bases, and 2 bases lay outside the gene matches. This CDR3 spans 15 amino acids. Germline V gene sequence: CDR1 SGHNT, CDR2 YYREEE (reference sequence). The CDR3 nucleotides read TGTGCCAGCAGCTTGGCGGGAGGGCACACAGATACGCAGTATTTT. It codes for CASSLAGGHTDTQYF.

This clone was detected only a few times. V and J are TRBV14 and TRBJ2-1, with 10 bases aligning to TRBD2. Germline assignment: CDR1 SGHDN and CDR2 FVKESK. The CDR3 covers 19 residues. With 2 bases clipped from V and 5 bases from J, the junction kept 15 bases outside the gene matches. The CDR3 DNA reads as TGTGCCAGCAGCCAATCAGTTCTGACTAGCGGGCGCACTGACAATGAGCAGTTCTTC. It is translated as CASSQSVLTSGRTDNEQFF.

This clone was observed a handful of times. V gene TRBV11-2 combines with J gene TRBJ2-2, with D maybe TRBD2 (6 bases). Trimming removed 1 base at V and 6 bases at J, with 12 bases between. CDR1 SGHAT and CDR2 FQNNGV come from the germline V gene. The CDR3 runs to 15 residues. CDR3 amino acids: CASSLVGGASGELFF. The DNA of the CDR3 is TGTGCCAGCAGCTTAGTTGGCGGGGCCTCCGGGGAGCTGTTTTTT.

The chain carries TRBV27 and TRBJ1-1, with D perhaps TRBD1 (6 bases). V was cut by 6 bases and J by 4 bases, with 21 bases left in between. Germline CDR1 MNHEY, CDR2 SMNVEV (reference sequence). The CDR3 totals 16 residues. The CDR3 is CASSFNRRGGGTEAFF. The CDR3 DNA sequence: TGTGCCAGCAGCTTTAATCGAAGGGGAGGGGGCACTGAAGCTTTCTTT.

This clone has more than one count but fewer than ten. The rearrangement links TRBV19 to TRBJ2-7, with 7 bases that match TRBD2. Losses at the gene ends were 7 bases for V and 3 bases for J; bases not matched to a gene: 9. The CDR3 is 14 residues long. CDR1 and CDR2 from the germline V gene are LNHDA and SQIVND (reference sequence). CDR3 sequence (DNA): TGTGCCAGTAAAGTCACAGCGGGAAGCTACGAGCAGTACTTC. This gives the protein CASKVTAGSYEQYF.

The chain employs TRBV7-6 and TRBJ2-1; D not resolved. Germline V gene lookup returns CDR1 SGHVS and CDR2 FNYEAQ. The CDR3 is 16 residues long. Trimming removed 5 bases from V and 2 bases from J, with 16 bases in between. CDR3 sequence (DNA): TGTGCCAGCAGCACGAAACCGGTTCTAGCCTACAATGAGCAGTTCTTC. It specifies CASSTKPVLAYNEQFF.

The chain joins TRBV5-1 to TRBJ1-2, with TRBD1 matching 10 bases. CDR3 length: 14 amino acids. Germline V CDR1 and CDR2: SGHRS, YFSETQ. With 4 bases clipped from V and 4 bases from J, the junction kept 4 bases outside the gene matches. The CDR3 is CASSPTGGGYGYTF. CDR3 DNA: TGCGCCAGCAGCCCGACAGGGGGCGGCTATGGCTACACCTTC.

This chain uses TRBV5-4 with TRBJ1-2; 9 bases match TRBD1. V lost 7 bases to trimming and J lost 6 bases; unmatched junction nucleotides: 4. Germline lookup yields CDR1 SGHNT and CDR2 YYREEE (reference sequence). The CDR3 runs to 12 residues. The CDR3 loop reads CASWGQGDGYTF. DNA of the CDR3: TGTGCCAGCTGGGGACAGGGCGATGGCTACACCTTC.